This T cell receptor (beta chain) appears in the sequencing data of a study of a mutant IDH1 vaccine in newly diagnosed glioma. The sample's time point: week 11, during vaccination. What each vaccine dose contained was 300 ug of mutant IDH1 20-mer peptide, accompanied by topical imiquimod. Of note for this clone: Its antigen remains unidentified.

Assay: immunoSEQ multiplex PCR; the TCRdb copy retains only in-frame clones and omits some. This sample has tens of thousands of clones, with approximately 84% found just once. The TCR originated in a woman in her forties or fifties with glioma. Material: PBMCs, obtained from a glioma patient whose treatment included an IDH1 peptide vaccine.

The CDR3 spells CASSIRGNYGYTF. CDR3 in DNA: TGTGCCAGTAGTATCAGGGGCAACTATGGCTACACCTTC. The chain carries TRBV19 and TRBJ1-2; possible D gene TRBD1, 6 bases. V gave up 3 bases and J gave up 2 bases, with 7 bases separating them. CDR1 is LNHDA and CDR2 is SQIVND in the germline V gene (reference sequence). This CDR3 comprises 13 residues.